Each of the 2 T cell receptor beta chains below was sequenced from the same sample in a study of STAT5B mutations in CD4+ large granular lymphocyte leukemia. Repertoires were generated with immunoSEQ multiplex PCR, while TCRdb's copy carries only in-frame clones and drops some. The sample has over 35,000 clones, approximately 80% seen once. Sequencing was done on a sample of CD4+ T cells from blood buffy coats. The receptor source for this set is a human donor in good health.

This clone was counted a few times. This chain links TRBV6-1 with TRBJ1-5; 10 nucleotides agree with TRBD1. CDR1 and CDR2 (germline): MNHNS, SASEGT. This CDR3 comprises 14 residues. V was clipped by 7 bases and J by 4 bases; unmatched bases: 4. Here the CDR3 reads CASTGQGLNQPQHF. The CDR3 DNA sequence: TGTGCCAGCACGGGACAGGGGTTGAATCAGCCCCAGCATTTT.

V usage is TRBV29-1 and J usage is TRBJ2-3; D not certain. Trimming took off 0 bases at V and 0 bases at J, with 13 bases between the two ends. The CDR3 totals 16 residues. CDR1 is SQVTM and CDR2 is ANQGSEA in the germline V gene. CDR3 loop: CSVEDSTTVSTDTQYF. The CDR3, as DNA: TGCAGCGTTGAAGATTCGACGACCGTCAGCACAGATACGCAGTATTTT.